One sample yielded the 9 T cell receptor beta chains listed below, sequenced in a study of CD8 T cells in ankylosing spondylitis. Their recognized antigens are unknown. Study-wide results and limits: Several highly homologous variants made up a TCR beta motif that seemed to typify ankylosing spondylitis blood.

Each CDR3 protein is one row after TCRdb ran MiXCR on the 5' RACE reads. This table holds around 390,000 distinct CDR3 sequences, 20% to 25% found once. Source material: blood, either unsorted or a sorted T cell fraction (not recorded which). The receptors shown here come from a male donor with ankylosing spondylitis.

In its sample, this clonotype is large. The V and J genes are TRBV9 and TRBJ2-7; D possibly corresponds to TRBD1 (6 bases). V was cut by 2 bases and J by 2 bases, with 14 bases left in between. Germline CDR1 SGDLS, CDR2 YYNGEE. This CDR3 is 15 amino acids long. CDR3 sequence reads: CASSVRAGEAYEQYF. Here the CDR3 DNA reads TGTGCCAGCAGCGTTAGGGCAGGGGAAGCCTACGAGCAGTACTTC.

This chain links TRBV5-1 with TRBJ2-2; TRBD1 agrees at 7 bases. The CDR3 is made up of 16 amino acids. Per the germline V gene, CDR1 is SGHRS and CDR2 is YFSETQ. The J segment lost 1 base and the V segment lost 2 bases, leaving 5 bases of the junction unmatched. The CDR3 reads CASSFSAGGNTGELFF. The CDR3, as DNA: TGCGCCAGCAGCTTCTCCGCAGGGGGGAACACCGGGGAGCTGTTTTTT.

The V call is TRBV20-1, the J call TRBJ1-1, with D hard to call. The CDR3 has 17 residues. Germline V gives CDR1 DFQATT, CDR2 SNEGSKA (reference sequence). V gave up 3 bases and J gave up 0 bases, with 20 bases separating them. The CDR3 region is CSASSGFFTKMNTEAFF. CDR3 DNA: TGCAGTGCTAGTAGTGGTTTTTTCACCAAAATGAACACTGAAGCTTTCTTT.

The chain has TRBV10-2 and TRBJ2-7, with 8 positions matching TRBD1. V shed 7 bases and J 0 bases; nucleotides not matched to a gene: 2. The germline V gene encodes CDR1 WSHSY and CDR2 SAAADI. The CDR3 consists of 13 residues. CDR3 in DNA: TGCGCCAGCACAGGACAGGGCTCCTACGAGCAGTACTTC. Its translation: CASTGQGSYEQYF.

The chain uses TRBV12-3 or TRBV12-4 and TRBJ2-1; D tentatively fits TRBD1 or TRBD2 (5 bases each). V lost 6 bases and J 5 bases, leaving 20 bases between the germline ends. The CDR3 totals 16 residues. CDR3 sequence (DNA): TGTGCCAGCAGCGACTACCCCTCCACAGGTCACAATGAGCAGTTCTTC. Protein product: CASSDYPSTGHNEQFF.

The chain couples TRBV20-1 to TRBJ2-1; perhaps TRBD1 as D (5 bases). The CDR3 runs 16 residues. V lost 0 bases, J lost 0 bases, and 12 bases lay in between. The germline gives CDR1 DFQATT, CDR2 SNEGSKA (reference sequence). CDR3 DNA: TGCAGTGCTAGAGATGACAGCACCAGCTCCTACAATGAGCAGTTCTTC. Protein sequence: CSARDDSTSSYNEQFF.

The chain uses TRBV20-1 and TRBJ2-3, with 7 positions matching TRBD1. Trimming cost V 4 bases and J 2 bases; bases outside gene matches: 9. The germline gives CDR1 DFQATT, CDR2 SNEGSKA (reference sequence). The CDR3 runs 15 residues. DNA of the CDR3: TGCAGTGCTAAACTACAGGGGACCAACACAGATACGCAGTATTTT. Residues: CSAKLQGTNTDTQYF.

This clonotype appeared a few times. The chain joins TRBV19 to TRBJ1-3; D ambiguous. V was clipped by 6 bases and J by 2 bases, with 14 bases between them. The CDR3 runs to 15 residues. Germline lookup yields CDR1 LNHDA and CDR2 SQIVND (reference sequence). The CDR3 DNA follows: TGTGCCAGTAGGACCCCGAGCAGGCCTGGAAACACCATATATTTT. Its translation is CASRTPSRPGNTIYF.

Comment on this clonotype: This CDR3 fails to terminate in the conserved phenylalanine or tryptophan, so it likely reflects a read error. The chain carries TRBV7-9 and TRBJ2-7, with a weak D call TRBD1 (5 bases). Trimming shortened V by 5 bases and J by 0 bases, and 11 bases separated the two germline ends. The germline V gene has CDR1 SEHNR and CDR2 FQNEAQ (reference sequence). The CDR3 is 14 residues long. CDR3 nucleotides: TGTGCCAGCAGCGGGGCCCTGTTCTCCTACGAGCAGTACCTC. It codes for CASSGALFSYEQYL.